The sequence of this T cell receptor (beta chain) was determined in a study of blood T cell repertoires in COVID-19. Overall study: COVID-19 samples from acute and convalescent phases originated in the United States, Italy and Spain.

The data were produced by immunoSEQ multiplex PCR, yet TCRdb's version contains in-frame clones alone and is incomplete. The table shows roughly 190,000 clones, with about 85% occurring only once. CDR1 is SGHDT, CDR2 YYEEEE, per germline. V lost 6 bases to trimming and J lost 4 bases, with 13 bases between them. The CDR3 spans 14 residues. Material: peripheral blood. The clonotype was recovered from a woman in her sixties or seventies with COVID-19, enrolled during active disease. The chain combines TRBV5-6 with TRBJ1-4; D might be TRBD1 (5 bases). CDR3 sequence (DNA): TGTGCCAGCACAAAGGGGCTGGATAATGAAAAACTGTTTTTT. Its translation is CASTKGLDNEKLFF.